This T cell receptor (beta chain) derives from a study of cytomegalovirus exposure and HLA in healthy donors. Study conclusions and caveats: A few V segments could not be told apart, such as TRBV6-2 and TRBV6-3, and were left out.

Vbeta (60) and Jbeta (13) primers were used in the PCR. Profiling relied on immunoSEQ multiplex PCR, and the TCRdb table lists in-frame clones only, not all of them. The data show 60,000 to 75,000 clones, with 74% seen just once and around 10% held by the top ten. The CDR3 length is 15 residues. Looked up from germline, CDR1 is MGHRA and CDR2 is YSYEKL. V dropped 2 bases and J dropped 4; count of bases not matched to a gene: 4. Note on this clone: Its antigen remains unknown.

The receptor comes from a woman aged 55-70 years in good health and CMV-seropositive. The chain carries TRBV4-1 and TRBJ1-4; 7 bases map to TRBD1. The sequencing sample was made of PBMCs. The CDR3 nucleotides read TGCGCCAGCAGCCAAACAGGGGCAAATAATGAAAAACTGTTTTTT. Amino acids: CASSQTGANNEKLFF.